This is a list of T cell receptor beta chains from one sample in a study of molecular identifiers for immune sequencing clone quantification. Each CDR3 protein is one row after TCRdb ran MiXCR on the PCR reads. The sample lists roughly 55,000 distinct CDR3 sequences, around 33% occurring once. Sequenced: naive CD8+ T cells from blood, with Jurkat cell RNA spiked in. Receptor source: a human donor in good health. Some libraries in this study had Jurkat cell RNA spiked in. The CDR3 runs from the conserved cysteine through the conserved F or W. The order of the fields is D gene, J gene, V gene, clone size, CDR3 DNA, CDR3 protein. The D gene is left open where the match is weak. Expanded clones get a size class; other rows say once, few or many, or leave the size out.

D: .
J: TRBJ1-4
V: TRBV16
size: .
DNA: TGTGCCAGCAGCCAATCGTCGTCACTGTTTTTT
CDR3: CASSQSSSLFF

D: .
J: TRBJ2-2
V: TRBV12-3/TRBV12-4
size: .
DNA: TGTGGCGTGGGGAACACCGGGGAGCTGTTTTTT
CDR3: CGVGNTGELFF

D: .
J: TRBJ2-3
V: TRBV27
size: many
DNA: TGTGCCAGCAGTTCGCACCATTATACTGGAAATACGCAGTATTTT
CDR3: CASSSHHYTGNTQYF

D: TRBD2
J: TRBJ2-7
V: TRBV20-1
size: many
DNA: TGCAGTGCTAGCCAAGGACTAGATGTACACGAGCAGTACTTC
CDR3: CSASQGLDVHEQYF

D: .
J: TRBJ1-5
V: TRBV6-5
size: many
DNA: TGTGCCAGCAGTCCCGGTGGGATGAATCAGCCCCAGCATTTT
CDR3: CASSPGGMNQPQHF

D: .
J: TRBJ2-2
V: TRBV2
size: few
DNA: TGTGCCAGCAGGGTGTTCGGGGAGCTGTTTTTT
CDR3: CASRVFGELFF

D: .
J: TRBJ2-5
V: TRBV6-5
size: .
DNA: TGTGCCAGCAGCAGGGGCCCCCAAGAGACCCAGTACTTC
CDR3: CASSRGPQETQYF

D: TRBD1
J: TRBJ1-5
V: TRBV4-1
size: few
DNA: TGCGCCAGCAGCCAAGTTGGGACAGAAGGTCAGCCCCAGCATTTT
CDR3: CASSQVGTEGQPQHF

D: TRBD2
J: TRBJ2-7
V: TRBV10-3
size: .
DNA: TGTGCCATCAGTGAGTCCGGGCTAGCGGGGATCGAGCAGTACTTC
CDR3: CAISESGLAGIEQYF

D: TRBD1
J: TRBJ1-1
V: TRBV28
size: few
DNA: TGTGCCAGCAGTCCTTTTGGACAGGGAAGAACTGAAGCTTTCTTT
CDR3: CASSPFGQGRTEAFF

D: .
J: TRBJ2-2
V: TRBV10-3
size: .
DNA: TGTGCCATCCGGGTTAACACCGGGGAGCTGTTTTTT
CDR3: CAIRVNTGELFF

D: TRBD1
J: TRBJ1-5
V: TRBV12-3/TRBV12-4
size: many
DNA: TGTGCCAGCAGTGAACAGGGGGCTGATCAGCCCCAGCATTTT
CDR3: CASSEQGADQPQHF

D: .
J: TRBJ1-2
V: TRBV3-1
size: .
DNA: TGTGCCAGCAGCCTGACAAGGGCTAACTATGGCTACACCTTC
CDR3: CASSLTRANYGYTF

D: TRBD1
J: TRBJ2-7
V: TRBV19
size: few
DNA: TGTGCCAGTAGTACATCGACAGGGGGTGGCGAGCAGTACTTC
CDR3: CASSTSTGGGEQYF

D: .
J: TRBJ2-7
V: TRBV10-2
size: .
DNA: TGCGCCAGCAGTGGGTTGGAGCAGTACTTC
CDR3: CASSGLEQYF

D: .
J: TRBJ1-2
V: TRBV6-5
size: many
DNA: TGTGCCAGCAGTCCAAGGACAGTGAACTATGGCTACACCTTC
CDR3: CASSPRTVNYGYTF

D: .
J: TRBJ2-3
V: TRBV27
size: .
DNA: TGTGCCAGCAGTTTATCGAACTGGTTGGATACGCAGTATTTT
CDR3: CASSLSNWLDTQYF

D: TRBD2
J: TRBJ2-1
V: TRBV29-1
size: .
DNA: TGCAGCGTTGAAGGGACTAGTTCCTACAATGAGCAGTTCTTC
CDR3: CSVEGTSSYNEQFF

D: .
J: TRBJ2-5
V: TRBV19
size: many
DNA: TGTGCCAGTTCCGGAGGCGCGTTGACCCAGTACTTC
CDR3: CASSGGALTQYF

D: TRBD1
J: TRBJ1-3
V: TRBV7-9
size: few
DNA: TGTGCCAGCCGCCCAGGGGGCGCAGGCAGAAACACCATATATTTT
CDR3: CASRPGGAGRNTIYF

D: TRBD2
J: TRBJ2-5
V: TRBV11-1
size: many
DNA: TGTGCCAGCAGCTTAGCGAGGCTAGCGGGAGGAGAGACCCAGTACTTC
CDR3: CASSLARLAGGETQYF

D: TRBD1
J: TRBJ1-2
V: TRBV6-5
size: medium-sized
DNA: TGTGCCAGCAGTAACCTAGGGACAGCTTTTTACTATGGCTACACCTTC
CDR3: CASSNLGTAFYYGYTF

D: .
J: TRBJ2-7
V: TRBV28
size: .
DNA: TGTGCCAGCAGGCCCGGGACTTACTACGAGCAGTACTTC
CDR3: CASRPGTYYEQYF

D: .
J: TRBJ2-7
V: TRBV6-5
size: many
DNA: TGTGCCAGCACAGGGGACGGAACCTACGAGCAGTACTTC
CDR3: CASTGDGTYEQYF

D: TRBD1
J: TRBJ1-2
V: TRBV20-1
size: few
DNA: TGCAGTGCGGAAGCAGGGGGCCCTAGGGGCTACACCTTC
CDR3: CSAEAGGPRGYTF

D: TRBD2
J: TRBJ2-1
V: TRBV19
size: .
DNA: TGTGCCAGTAGTATGACTAGCGGGAGGCACAATGAGCAGTTCTTC
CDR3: CASSMTSGRHNEQFF

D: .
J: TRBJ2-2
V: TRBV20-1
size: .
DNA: TGCAGTGCTAACAGCCCCCCGGACACCGGGGAGCTGTTTTTT
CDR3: CSANSPPDTGELFF

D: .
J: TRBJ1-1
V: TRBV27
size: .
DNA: TGTGCCAGCAGAACCAGGGGAAGGACTGAAGCTTTCTTT
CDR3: CASRTRGRTEAFF